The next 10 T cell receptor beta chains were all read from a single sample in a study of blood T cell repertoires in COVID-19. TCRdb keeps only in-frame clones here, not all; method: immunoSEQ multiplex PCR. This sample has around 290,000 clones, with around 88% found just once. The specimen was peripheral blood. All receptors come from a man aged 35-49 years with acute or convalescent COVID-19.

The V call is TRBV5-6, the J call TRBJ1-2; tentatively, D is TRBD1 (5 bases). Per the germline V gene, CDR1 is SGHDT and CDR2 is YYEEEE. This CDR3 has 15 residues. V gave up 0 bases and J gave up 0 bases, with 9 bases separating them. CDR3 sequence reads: CASSLERGSNYGYTF. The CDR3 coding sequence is TGTGCCAGCAGCTTGGAAAGGGGCTCTAACTATGGCTACACCTTC.

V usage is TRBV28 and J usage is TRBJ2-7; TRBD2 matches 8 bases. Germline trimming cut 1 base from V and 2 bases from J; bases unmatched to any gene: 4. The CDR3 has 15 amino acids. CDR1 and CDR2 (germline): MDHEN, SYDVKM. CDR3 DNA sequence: TGTGCCAGCAGTTTATCGGGGGGGTACACCTACGAGCAGTACTTC. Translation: CASSLSGGYTYEQYF.

CDR3 sequence (DNA): TGTGCCAGCAGCCAACCGGGACAGGGGTATGGAAACACCATATATTTT. Protein product: CASSQPGQGYGNTIYF. J is TRBJ1-3 and V is TRBV4-2; 10 nucleotides match TRBD1. The CDR3 is made up of 16 amino acids. Trimming removed 2 bases from V and 3 bases from J; junction bases left unmatched: 4. Germline values: CDR1 LGHNA, CDR2 YNFKEQ.

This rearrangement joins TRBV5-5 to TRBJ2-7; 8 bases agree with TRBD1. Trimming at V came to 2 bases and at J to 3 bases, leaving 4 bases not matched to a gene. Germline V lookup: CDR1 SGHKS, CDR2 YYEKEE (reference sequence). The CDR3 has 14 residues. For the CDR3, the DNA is TGTGCCAGCAGCTTCACAGGGGGAATCTACGAGCAGTACTTC. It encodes CASSFTGGIYEQYF. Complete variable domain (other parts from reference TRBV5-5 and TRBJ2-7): DAGVTQSPTHLIKTRGQQVTLRCSPISGHKSVSWYQQVLGQGPQFIFQYYEKEERGRGNFPDRFSARQFPNYSSELNVNALLLGDSALYLCASSFTGGIYEQYFGPGTRLTVT.

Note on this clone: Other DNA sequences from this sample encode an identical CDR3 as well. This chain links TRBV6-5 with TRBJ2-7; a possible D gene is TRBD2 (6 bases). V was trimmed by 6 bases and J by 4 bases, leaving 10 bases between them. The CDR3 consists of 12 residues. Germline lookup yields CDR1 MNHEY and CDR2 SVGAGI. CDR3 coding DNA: TGTGCCAGCAGCCCCCGGGGGTACGAGCAGTACTTC. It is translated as CASSPRGYEQYF.

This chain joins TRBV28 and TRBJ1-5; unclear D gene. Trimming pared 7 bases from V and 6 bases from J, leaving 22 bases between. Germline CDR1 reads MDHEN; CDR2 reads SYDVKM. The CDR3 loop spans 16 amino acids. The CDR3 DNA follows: TGTGCCAGCATCCTCACGGGAGGGTTGGACGGTCAGCCCCAGCATTTT. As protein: CASILTGGLDGQPQHF.

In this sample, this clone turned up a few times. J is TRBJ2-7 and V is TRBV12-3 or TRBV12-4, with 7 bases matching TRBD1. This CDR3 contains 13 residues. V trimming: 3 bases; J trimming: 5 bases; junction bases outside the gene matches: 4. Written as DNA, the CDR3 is TGTGCCAGCAGTTTCGGGGACAGCCACGAGCAGTACTTC. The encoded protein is CASSFGDSHEQYF.

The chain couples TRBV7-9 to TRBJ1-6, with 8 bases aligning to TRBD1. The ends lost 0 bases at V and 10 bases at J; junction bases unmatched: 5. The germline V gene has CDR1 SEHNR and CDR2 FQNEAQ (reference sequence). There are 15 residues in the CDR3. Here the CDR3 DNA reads TGTGCCAGCAGCTTAGCGTCAGGGGGCCTCTCACCCCTCCACTTT. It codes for CASSLASGGLSPLHF. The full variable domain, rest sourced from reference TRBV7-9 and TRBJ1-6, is DTGVSQNPRHKITKRGQNVTFRCDPISEHNRLYWYRQTLGQGPEFLTYFQNEAQLEKSRLLSDRFSAERPKGSFSTLEIQRTEQGDSAMYLCASSLASGGLSPLHFGNGTRLTVT.

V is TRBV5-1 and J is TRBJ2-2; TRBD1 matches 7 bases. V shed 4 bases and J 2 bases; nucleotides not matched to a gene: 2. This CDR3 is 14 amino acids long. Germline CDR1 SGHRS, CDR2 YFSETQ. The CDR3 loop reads CASSRDRNTGELFF. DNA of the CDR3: TGCGCCAGCAGCCGGGACAGAAACACCGGGGAGCTGTTTTTT.

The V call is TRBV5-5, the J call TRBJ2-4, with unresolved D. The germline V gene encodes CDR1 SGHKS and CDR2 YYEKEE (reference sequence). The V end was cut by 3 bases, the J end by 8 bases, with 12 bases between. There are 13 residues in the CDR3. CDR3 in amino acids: CASSSPYEDIQYF. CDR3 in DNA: TGTGCCAGCAGCTCCCCTTATGAGGACATTCAGTACTTC. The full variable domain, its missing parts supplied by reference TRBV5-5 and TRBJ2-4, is DAGVTQSPTHLIKTRGQQVTLRCSPISGHKSVSWYQQVLGQGPQFIFQYYEKEERGRGNFPDRFSARQFPNYSSELNVNALLLGDSALYLCASSSPYEDIQYFGAGTRLSVL.